This TCR beta chain was observed in a study of blood T cell repertoires in COVID-19. Study overall: Samples came from the United States, Italy and Spain, spanning acute and convalescent COVID-19. PBMCs, B-cell-depleted T cells, or T cells were the source of the cDNA or gDNA that made up the material.

Seattle patient enrollment occurred during active infection, with longitudinal follow-up thereafter. Authors' analysis steps: Amplification with reference gene primers provided the estimates of nucleated cell counts. The repertoire was sequenced with immunoSEQ multiplex PCR; TCRdb's copy has only in-frame clones and lacks some. V and J calls and clone size follow that table, whereas D and trimming were derived from the DNA. The table lists 300,000 to 400,000 clones, around nine tenths of them singletons, with more than 5.5% in the top ten. Trimming left V 5 bases short and J 2 bases short, with 19 bases between. The CDR3 extends over 16 amino acids. In germline, CDR1 is SEHNR, CDR2 FQNEAQ (reference sequence).

The sequence was collected from a woman in her sixties or seventies with COVID-19, enrolled during active disease. What was sequenced was peripheral blood. This chain links TRBV7-9 with TRBJ2-7; perhaps TRBD1 as D (5 bases). CDR3 DNA: TGTGCCAGCAGCACCAACCCTTGGGCAGGGACCTACGAGCAGTACTTC. Amino acid sequence: CASSTNPWAGTYEQYF.